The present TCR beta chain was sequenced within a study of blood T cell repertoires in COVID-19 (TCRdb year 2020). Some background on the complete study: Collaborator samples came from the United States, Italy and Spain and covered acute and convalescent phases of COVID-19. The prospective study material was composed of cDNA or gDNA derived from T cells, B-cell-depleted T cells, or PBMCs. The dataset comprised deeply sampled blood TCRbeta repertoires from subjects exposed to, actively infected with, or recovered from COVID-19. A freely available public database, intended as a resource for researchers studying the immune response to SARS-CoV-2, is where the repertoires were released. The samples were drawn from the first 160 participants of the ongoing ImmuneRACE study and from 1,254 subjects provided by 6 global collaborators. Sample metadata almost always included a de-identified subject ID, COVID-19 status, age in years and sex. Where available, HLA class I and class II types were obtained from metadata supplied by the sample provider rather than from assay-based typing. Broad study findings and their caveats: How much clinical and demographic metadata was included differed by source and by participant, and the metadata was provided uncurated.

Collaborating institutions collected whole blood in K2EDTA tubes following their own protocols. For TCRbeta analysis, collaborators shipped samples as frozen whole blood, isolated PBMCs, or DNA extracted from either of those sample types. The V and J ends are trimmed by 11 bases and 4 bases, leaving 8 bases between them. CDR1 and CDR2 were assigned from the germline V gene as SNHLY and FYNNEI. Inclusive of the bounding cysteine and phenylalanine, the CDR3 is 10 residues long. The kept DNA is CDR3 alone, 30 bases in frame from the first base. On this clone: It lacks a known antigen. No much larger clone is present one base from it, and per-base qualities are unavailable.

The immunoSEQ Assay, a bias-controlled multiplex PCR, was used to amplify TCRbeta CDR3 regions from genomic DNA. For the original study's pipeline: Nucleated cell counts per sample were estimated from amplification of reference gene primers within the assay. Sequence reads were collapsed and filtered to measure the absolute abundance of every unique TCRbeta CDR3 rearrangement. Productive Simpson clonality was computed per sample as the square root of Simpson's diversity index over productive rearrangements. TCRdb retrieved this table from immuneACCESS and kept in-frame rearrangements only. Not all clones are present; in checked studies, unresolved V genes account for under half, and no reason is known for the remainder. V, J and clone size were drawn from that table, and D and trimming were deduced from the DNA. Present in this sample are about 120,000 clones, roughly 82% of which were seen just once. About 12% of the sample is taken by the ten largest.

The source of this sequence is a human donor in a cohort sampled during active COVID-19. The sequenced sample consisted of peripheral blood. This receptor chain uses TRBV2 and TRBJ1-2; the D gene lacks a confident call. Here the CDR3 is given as CAVERYGYTF. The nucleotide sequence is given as TGTGCCGTAGAGCGCTATGGCTACACCTTC.